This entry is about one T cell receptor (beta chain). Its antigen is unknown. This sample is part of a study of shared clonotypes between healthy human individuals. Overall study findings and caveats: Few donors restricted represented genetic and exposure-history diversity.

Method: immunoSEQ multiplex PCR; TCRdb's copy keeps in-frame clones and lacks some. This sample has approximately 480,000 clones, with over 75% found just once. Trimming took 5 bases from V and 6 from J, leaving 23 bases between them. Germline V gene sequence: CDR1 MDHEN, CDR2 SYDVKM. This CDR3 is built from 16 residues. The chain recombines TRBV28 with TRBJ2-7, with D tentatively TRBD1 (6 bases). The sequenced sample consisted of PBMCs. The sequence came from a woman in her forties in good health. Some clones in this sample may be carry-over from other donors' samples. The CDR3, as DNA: TGTGCCAGCAGTCCCTCATACAGGGTAGGACACGGCGAGCAGTACTTC. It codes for CASSPSYRVGHGEQYF.